This T cell receptor (beta chain) was retrieved from a study of PD-1 blockade in mismatch repair-deficient tumors (dated by TCRdb to about 2017). Some background on the complete study: Between September 2013 and 2016, the trial enrolled approximately 91 consecutive patients with approximately 12 types of mismatch repair-deficient cancer, all of whom had received prior treatment and were progressing. Tumor-associated T cell clones were tracked in the peripheral blood of patients responding to PD-1 blockade by deep sequencing of TCR CDR3 regions.

What the work shows at the level of the full study, not this receptor alone: Clones residing in the tumor, which were often undetectable in blood before treatment, expanded quickly after pembrolizumab and then contracted, generally before radiologic responses.

To note about this clone: Its antigen is currently not known. No clone much larger than this one lies a single base away; base qualities are absent.

Ends trimmed: V by 2 bases, J by 2 bases; bases unmatched to a gene: 7. The CDR3 goes from the cysteine to the phenylalanine over 16 residues. This entry keeps only the CDR3 DNA: 48 bases, framed from base 1. The germline V gene supplies CDR1 KGHSY and CDR2 FQNENV. Library preparation was by the immunoSEQ multiplex PCR assay. This is the immuneACCESS table as TCRdb keeps it, with only in-frame sequences that have V and J called. A part of the clones is gone; compared with another copy, unresolved V genes explain less than half, and the rest is unexplained. Here the sample has about 68,000 clones; approximately 80% occur a single time. Roughly 6% of the sample comes from the top ten. Mismatch repair deficiency was established in every enrolled patient by polymerase chain reaction or immunohistochemistry. TCR sequencing was performed for a few patients who responded to pembrolizumab therapy. Pembrolizumab PD-1 blockade was prospectively tested in advanced mismatch repair-deficient cancers, regardless of tissue of origin, in the phase II trial. Peripheral blood T cell samples were collected serially, before PD-1 blockade began and at several time points afterward. The timing of each blood sample was reported as weeks after the first dose of pembrolizumab.

This clonotype originated in an adult with mismatch repair-deficient cancer. The input for sequencing was peripheral blood, taken 2 weeks after starting pembrolizumab. The receptor chain draws on TRBV16 and TRBJ2-3; 7 bases in the junction line up with TRBD2. The nucleotides read TGTGCCAGCAGCCAAGTGAAGGGAGGGTTCACAGATACGCAGTATTTT. Translated, this is CASSQVKGGFTDTQYF.